This entry is about one T cell receptor (beta chain). What antigen it recognizes has not been identified. No much larger clone exists at a distance of one base, and base qualities are not known. These data originate in a study of T cell repertoires in cytomegalovirus infection (dated by TCRdb to the late 2010s). Study-wide context: Donor HLA type was relevant to the analysis, because carriage of CMV infection together with the matching HLA type was indicated by public TCR beta signatures. Paper-wide results and their limitations: The ex vivo response was dominated by HLA-C-restricted CMV-specific TCR beta clonotypes, and the single most frequent clonotype in two of eight donors was supplied by these HLA-C-restricted clonotypes. In both this cohort and an independent roughly 350-donor cohort, the cumulative frequency of public TCR beta family members distinguished carriers of CMV infection plus the relevant HLA type.

Between the V and J ends, shortened by 2 bases and 4 bases respectively, the junction contains 15 bases. CDR1 is given as MGHDK and CDR2 as SYGVNS, both from the germline V gene. The CDR3 covers 15 residues, taking in both the cysteine and the phenylalanine. Just CDR3 DNA is preserved here, 45 bases in frame from base 1. Sequencing instrument: Illumina HiSeq 1500. Starting from the raw public reads, TCRdb applied fastp trimming at Q25, assembled clones with MiXCR and retained in-frame beta chains. Identical CDR3 protein sequences are pooled into one entry, listed with their most common genes and DNA. This sample lists approximately 250,000 distinct CDR3 sequences; 9% to 15% were detected once. The top ten constitute 1.5% to 2% of the sample.

What was sequenced was PBMCs. The receptor's source is a human donor in good health (CMV status not recorded). Some clones in this sample may be carry-over from other donors' samples. The rearrangement combines TRBV25-1 with TRBJ2-7; TRBD2 is perhaps the D gene, given 5 matching bases. The base sequence is TGTGCCAGCAGTGAACTTAGGACTGTAAGATACGAGCAGTACTTC. It translates as CASSELRTVRYEQYF.